This TCR beta chain was observed in a study of cytomegalovirus exposure and HLA in healthy donors. Study context: T cells numbering some 170 million yielded some 100 million unique TCR beta sequences in an earlier analysis. General observations from the study: Later analysis identified a missense DCLRE1C variant that was linked to TCR beta V- and J-gene trimming. Most CMV-associated TCR beta chains appeared HLA-restricted in a later analysis.

On this clone itself: What it binds is not known.

This CDR3 has 15 amino acids. Germline-derived CDR1 and CDR2 are SEHNR and FQNEAQ (reference sequence). The V segment lost 1 base and the J segment 5 bases; nucleotides outside the gene matches: 4. PCR was performed using 60 Vbeta and 13 Jbeta primers. Sequenced by immunoSEQ multiplex PCR; TCRdb stores in-frame clones only, minus some. This repertoire comprises roughly 120,000 clones; its ten largest clones make up about 0.93%. The sample consisted of PBMCs. The receptor's source is a man aged 18 to 35 in good health and CMV-seronegative. This chain joins TRBV7-9 and TRBJ2-7, with 11 positions matching TRBD1. In DNA form, the CDR3 reads TGTGCCAGCAGCTTAGGCGGACAGGGGGCAAACGAGCAGTACTTC. It translates to CASSLGGQGANEQYF.